The following is a TCR beta chain sequence with its context. The antigen is unknown. The record originates from a study of T cells in narcolepsy. Study in general: Patients with NT1 or NT2 and healthy control donors were enrolled. Overall study findings and caveats: Comparing one patient's CSF and blood CD4+ clonotypes highlighted HCRT- and TRIB2-specific autoreactive clonotypes. No autoreactive T cell clone sequences appeared in some memory CD4+ repertoires. Blood of same and different patients, but not healthy controls, reportedly held recurring autoreactive clonotypes.

CDR3 length equals 15 residues. Germline CDR1 MNHNS, CDR2 SASEGT. Generated by immunoSEQ multiplex PCR, the TCRdb table keeps only in-frame clones and is missing some. Found here are some 35,000 clones, roughly 80% of them singletons; the top ten hold 2% to 2.5%. The TCR sequence derives from a human donor in good health. The V and J genes are TRBV6-1 and TRBJ2-5; D unresolved. Gene TRBJ2-7 matches the end of the DNA better, so the J call may be wrong. The source material was memory (CD45RA-) CD4+ T cells from blood. The CDR3 DNA sequence: TGTGCCAGCAGTCCGGTGGGGTCCGTTACCTACGAGCAGTACTTC. This sequence encodes CASSPVGSVTYEQYF.